The rows below give T cell receptor beta chains drawn from one sample of a study of T cell repertoires in cytomegalovirus infection. TCRdb redid the calling of the reads with MiXCR, one entry per CDR3 protein. The sample has about 470,000 distinct CDR3 sequences, roughly 46% seen once. For these TCRs, the target antigens are not known. Specimen: cultured PBMCs, collected from culture after CMV antigen stimulation. The receptors were gathered from a human donor in good health (CMV status not recorded). Some clones in this sample may be carry-over from other donors' samples. Both conserved end residues are part of each CDR3. Each record gives: V gene, D gene, clone size, J gene, CDR3 DNA, CDR3 protein. A D gene is named only where the DNA matches it firmly. The size entry is marked missing in some rows and otherwise reads once, few, many or a size class.

TRBV7-2	NA	NA	TRBJ1-5	TGTGCCAGCAGCTTAGTATTCAATCAGCCCCAGCATTTT	CASSLVFNQPQHF
TRBV6-8	NA	NA	TRBJ1-5	TGTGCCAGCAGTTTGAGACAGGTCAATCAGCCCCAGCATTTT	CASSLRQVNQPQHF
TRBV7-3	NA	NA	TRBJ2-7	TGTGCCAGCAGCTTCCATCCAACTCCCCTTAGTAAAAACGAGCAGTACTTC	CASSFHPTPLSKNEQYF
TRBV7-8	NA	NA	TRBJ2-7	TGTGCCAGCAGCTTATCAGGGTTCTACGAGCGCAAGTACTTC	CASSLSGFYERKYF
TRBV20-1	NA	NA	TRBJ2-3	TGCAGTGCTAGAGAGGTTGGGGCCCCCAGCACAGATACGCAGTATTTT	CSAREVGAPSTDTQYF
TRBV12-3/TRBV12-4	NA	NA	TRBJ2-1	TGTGCCAGCAGCCCCCCCCCCTACAATGAGCAGTTCTTC	CASSPPPYNEQFF
TRBV7-6	NA	NA	TRBJ2-3	TGTGCCAGCAGCTTAGACGGGAGATCTACGCAGTATTTT	CASSLDGRSTQYF
TRBV6-6	NA	NA	TRBJ2-7	TGTGCCAGCAGTTACTGGGACCTCGACGGGTACGAGCAGTACTTC	CASSYWDLDGYEQYF
TRBV12-3/TRBV12-4	NA	NA	TRBJ1-2	TGTGCCAGCAGTTCGGGAGTCCCTGGCTACACCTTC	CASSSGVPGYTF
TRBV7-2	TRBD1	few	TRBJ2-1	TGTGCCAGCAGCTTATTACAGGGGGGCAATGAGCAGTTCTTC	CASSLLQGGNEQFF
TRBV7-2	NA	few	TRBJ2-5	TGTGCCAGCAGCTTAGGTGGAGGTTTGGGGGAGACCCAGTACTTC	CASSLGGGLGETQYF
TRBV5-4	NA	NA	TRBJ2-1	TGTGCCAGCAGAGAAAGTGGGACTTCTTACAATGAGCAGTTCTTC	CASRESGTSYNEQFF
TRBV5-6	TRBD1	NA	TRBJ1-2	TGTGCCAGCAGCGCCGGGACAGTCTACAATGGCTACACCTTC	CASSAGTVYNGYTF
TRBV7-9	NA	NA	TRBJ2-2	TGTGCCAGCAGCTTATACGGGGGTTATGACACCGGGGAGCTGTTTTTT	CASSLYGGYDTGELFF
TRBV7-2	NA	many	TRBJ1-2	TGTGCCAGCAGCCCCCCGGGGAGCTGGGGCTACACCTTC	CASSPPGSWGYTF
TRBV5-5	NA	few	TRBJ1-4	TGTGCCAGCAGCTTGTTCCCCTCTAATGAAAAACTGTTTTTT	CASSLFPSNEKLFF
TRBV5-1	TRBD2	NA	TRBJ2-1	TGCGCCAGCACCCAAACTAGCGGGAGGGCCCATGAGCAGTTCTTC	CASTQTSGRAHEQFF
TRBV6-5	NA	NA	TRBJ1-1	TGTGCCAGCAGTCGGGGCCTGAGTGAAGCTTTCTTT	CASSRGLSEAFF
TRBV11-2	NA	few	TRBJ2-3	TGTGCCAGCAGCTTAGATGTGACCTATACGCAGTATTTT	CASSLDVTYTQYF
TRBV4-3	NA	NA	TRBJ1-4	TGCGCCAGCAGCCGACAAGGGCAGGTGAATGAAAAACTGTTTTTT	CASSRQGQVNEKLFF
TRBV6-1	NA	few	TRBJ1-2	TGTGCCAGCAGTGAAGGTGTGAACTATGGCTACACCTTC	CASSEGVNYGYTF
TRBV4-1	TRBD2	NA	TRBJ2-1	TGCGCCAGCAGCCAAGCAAGCGGGAGGACGACCTACAATGAGCAGTTCTTC	CASSQASGRTTYNEQFF
TRBV4-2	NA	few	TRBJ1-1	TGTGCCAGCAGCCAAGTCTTGTTGGGGGGGACTGAAGCTTTCTTT	CASSQVLLGGTEAFF
TRBV20-1	NA	NA	TRBJ2-3	TGCAGTGCTAGTTGGGGGGTAACAGATACGCAGTATTTT	CSASWGVTDTQYF
TRBV20-1	NA	NA	TRBJ2-3	TGCAGTGCTGCTACCGTGGCGGATACGCAGTATTTT	CSAATVADTQYF
TRBV7-2	NA	many	TRBJ1-2	TGTGCCAGCAGCCCGGGGCGAGGCTATGGCTACACCTTC	CASSPGRGYGYTF
TRBV7-2	NA	NA	TRBJ2-1	TGTGCCAGCAGCTTAGGGGTTTACGAGCAGTTCTTC	CASSLGVYEQFF
TRBV5-8	NA	once	TRBJ1-2	TGTGCCAGCAGCTTGGATTTGGCAGGCTACACCTTC	CASSLDLAGYTF
TRBV7-9	NA	NA	TRBJ1-4	TGTGCCAGCAGCATTGGGAGCGGGACAATAAATGAAAAACTGTTTTTT	CASSIGSGTINEKLFF
TRBV28	NA	NA	TRBJ2-1	TGTGCCAGCAGTTCGCGGACTTTCCCCTACAATGAGCAGTTCTTC	CASSSRTFPYNEQFF
TRBV11-2	NA	NA	TRBJ2-3	TGTGCCAGCAGCGGCACGAGGGATACGCAGTATTTT	CASSGTRDTQYF
TRBV5-4	TRBD2	NA	TRBJ2-1	TGTGCCAGCAGCTTGACTGGGAGCGGGAGGGTCTACAATGAGCAGTTCTTC	CASSLTGSGRVYNEQFF
TRBV19	NA	NA	TRBJ1-1	TGTGCCAGTAGTATAATGCTACATCCCGCTGAAGCTTTCTTT	CASSIMLHPAEAFF
TRBV20-1	NA	NA	TRBJ2-3	TGCAGTGCTAGAGTGCTGTGGACAGATACGCAGTATTTT	CSARVLWTDTQYF
TRBV7-8	NA	NA	TRBJ1-2	TGTGCCAGCAGCTCCGGGGGGGGGGGTAACTATGGCTACACCTTC	CASSSGGGGNYGYTF
TRBV5-5	TRBD2	few	TRBJ2-7	TGTGCCAGCAGCCGTAGCGGGAGGGCCAACTACGAGCAGTACTTC	CASSRSGRANYEQYF
TRBV7-8	TRBD2	NA	TRBJ2-3	TGTGCCAGCAGCGTAGGGACTAGAACAAATTCCTACACAGATACGCAGTATTTT	CASSVGTRTNSYTDTQYF